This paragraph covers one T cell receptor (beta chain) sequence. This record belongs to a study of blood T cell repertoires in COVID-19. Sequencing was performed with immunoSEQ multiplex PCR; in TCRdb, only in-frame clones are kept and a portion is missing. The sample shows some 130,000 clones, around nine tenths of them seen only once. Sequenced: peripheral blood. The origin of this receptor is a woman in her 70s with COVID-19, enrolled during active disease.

CDR3 in amino acids: CATSRDRGEQYF. CDR3 nucleotides: TGTGCCACCAGCAGGGACAGGGGCGAGCAGTACTTC. The chain is built from TRBV15 and TRBJ2-7; 9 positions agree with TRBD1. The germline V gene has CDR1 LNHNV and CDR2 YYDKDF (reference sequence). The V segment lost 3 bases and the J segment 6 bases; nucleotides outside the gene matches: 0. The CDR3 spans 12 residues. Filled out from reference TRBV15 and TRBJ2-7, the complete variable domain reads DAMVIQNPRYQVTQFGKPVTLSCSQTLNHNVMYWYQQKSSQAPKLLFHYYDKDFNNEADTPDNFQSRRPNTSFCFLDIRSPGLGDTAMYLCATSRDRGEQYFGPGTRLTVT.